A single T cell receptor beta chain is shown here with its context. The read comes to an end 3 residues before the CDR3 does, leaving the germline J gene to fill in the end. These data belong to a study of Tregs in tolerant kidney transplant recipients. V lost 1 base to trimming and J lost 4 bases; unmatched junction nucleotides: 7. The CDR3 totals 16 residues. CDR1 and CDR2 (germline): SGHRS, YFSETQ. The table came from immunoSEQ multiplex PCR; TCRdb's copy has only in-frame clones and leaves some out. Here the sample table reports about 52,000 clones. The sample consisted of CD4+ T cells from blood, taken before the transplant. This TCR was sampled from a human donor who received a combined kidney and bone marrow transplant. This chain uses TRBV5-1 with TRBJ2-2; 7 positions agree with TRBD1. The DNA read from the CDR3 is TGCGCCAGCAGCTTGTCACCGGGACAGACCACCGGGGAG. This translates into CASSLSPGQTTGE. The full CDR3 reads CASSLSPGQTTGELFF.